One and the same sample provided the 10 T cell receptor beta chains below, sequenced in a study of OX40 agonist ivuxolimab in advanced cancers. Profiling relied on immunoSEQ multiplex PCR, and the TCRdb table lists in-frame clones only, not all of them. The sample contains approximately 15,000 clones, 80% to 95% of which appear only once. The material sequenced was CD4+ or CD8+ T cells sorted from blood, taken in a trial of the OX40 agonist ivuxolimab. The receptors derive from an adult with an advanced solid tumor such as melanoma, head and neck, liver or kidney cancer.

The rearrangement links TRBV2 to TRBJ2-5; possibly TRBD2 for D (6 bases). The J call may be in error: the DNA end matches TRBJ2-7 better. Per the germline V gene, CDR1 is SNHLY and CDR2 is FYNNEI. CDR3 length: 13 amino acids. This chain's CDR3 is CASSPGTAYEQYF. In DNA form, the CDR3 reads TGTGCCAGCAGTCCAGGGACTGCCTACGAGCAGTACTTC.

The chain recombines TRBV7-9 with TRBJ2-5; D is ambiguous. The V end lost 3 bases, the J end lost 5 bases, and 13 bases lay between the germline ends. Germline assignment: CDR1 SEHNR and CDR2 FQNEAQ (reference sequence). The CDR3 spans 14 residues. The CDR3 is CASSFAGLGETQYF. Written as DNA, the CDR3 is TGTGCCAGCAGCTTCGCTGGGCTAGGGGAGACCCAGTACTTC.

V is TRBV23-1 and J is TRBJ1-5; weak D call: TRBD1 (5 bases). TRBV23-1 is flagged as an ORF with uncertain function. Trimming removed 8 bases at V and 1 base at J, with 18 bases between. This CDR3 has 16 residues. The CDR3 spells CASGGGEEGSNQPQHF. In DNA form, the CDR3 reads TGCGCCAGCGGCGGGGGGGAAGAGGGCAGCAATCAGCCCCAGCATTTT.

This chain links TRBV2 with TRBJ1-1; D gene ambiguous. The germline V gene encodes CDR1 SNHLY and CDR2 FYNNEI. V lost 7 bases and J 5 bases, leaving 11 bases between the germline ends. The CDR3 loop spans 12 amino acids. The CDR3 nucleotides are TGTGCCAGCACCCAAGGCGGTACTGAAGCTTTCTTT. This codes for CASTQGGTEAFF.

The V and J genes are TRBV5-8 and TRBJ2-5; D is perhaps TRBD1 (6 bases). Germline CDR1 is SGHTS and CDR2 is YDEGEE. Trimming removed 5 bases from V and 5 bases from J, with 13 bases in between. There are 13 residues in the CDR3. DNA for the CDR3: TGTGCCAGCAGACTCAGGGGCCCGGAGACCCAGTACTTC. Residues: CASRLRGPETQYF.

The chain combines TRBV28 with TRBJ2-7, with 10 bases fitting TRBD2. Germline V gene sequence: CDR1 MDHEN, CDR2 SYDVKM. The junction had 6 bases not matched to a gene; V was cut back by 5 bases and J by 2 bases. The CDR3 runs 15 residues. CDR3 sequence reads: CASSRGTSVTYEQYF. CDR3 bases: TGTGCCAGCAGTCGAGGGACTAGCGTAACCTACGAGCAGTACTTC.

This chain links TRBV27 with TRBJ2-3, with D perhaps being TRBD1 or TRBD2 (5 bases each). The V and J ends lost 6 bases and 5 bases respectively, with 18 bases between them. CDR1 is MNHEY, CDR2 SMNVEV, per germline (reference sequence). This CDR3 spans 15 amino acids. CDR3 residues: CASSPPAWGKDTQYF. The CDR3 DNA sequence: TGTGCCAGCAGCCCCCCAGCTTGGGGGAAAGATACGCAGTATTTT.

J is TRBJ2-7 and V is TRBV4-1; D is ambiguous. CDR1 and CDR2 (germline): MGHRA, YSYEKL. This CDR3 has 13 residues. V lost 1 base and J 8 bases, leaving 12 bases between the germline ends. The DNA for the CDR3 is TGCGCCAGCAGCCAAGTGTGGGATTCGCAGCAGTACTTC. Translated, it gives CASSQVWDSQQYF.

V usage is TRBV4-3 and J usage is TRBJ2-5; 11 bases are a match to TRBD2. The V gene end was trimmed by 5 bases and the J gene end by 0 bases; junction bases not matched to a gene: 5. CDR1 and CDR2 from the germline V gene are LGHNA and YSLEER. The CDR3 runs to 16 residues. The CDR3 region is CASSGLGLADQETQYF. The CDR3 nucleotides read TGCGCCAGCAGCGGACTGGGACTAGCGGACCAAGAGACCCAGTACTTC.

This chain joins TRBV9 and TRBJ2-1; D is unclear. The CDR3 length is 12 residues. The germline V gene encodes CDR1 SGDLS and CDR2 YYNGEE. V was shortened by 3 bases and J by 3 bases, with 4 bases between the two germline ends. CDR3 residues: CASSASYNEQFF. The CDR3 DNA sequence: TGTGCCAGCAGCGCGAGCTACAATGAGCAGTTCTTC.